Reported below is one TCR beta chain. This clonotype was recorded many times. The target of this receptor is not known. Base qualities are not recorded, but no much larger clone differs from it by a single base. Libraries from unsorted PBMCs were made from 2 million PBMCs kept in RNAlater at -80 degrees C until RNA extraction. Multiple sclerosis patients were enrolled in a US clinical protocol evaluating disease progression by magnetic resonance imaging. Peripheral blood underwent Ficoll-Hypaque density gradient centrifugation to isolate PBMCs, which were then cryopreserved in liquid nitrogen. The data were obtained in a study of neurological immune-mediated disorders (dated by TCRdb to the late 2010s). Regarding the research as a whole: Among the 34 multiple sclerosis patients, relapsing-remitting MS was present in 31 and secondary progressive MS was present in 3. Peripheral blood TCR-beta repertoires from patients with HTLV-I-associated myelopathy (HAM/TSP), patients with multiple sclerosis, and healthy controls were compared in the study using UMI-based sequencing. The cohort included approximately 70 subjects: some 15 with HAM/TSP, about 35 with multiple sclerosis, and around 20 healthy controls. Alongside PBMC samples, the set of about 100 TCR-beta libraries contained longitudinal samples, technical triplicates, and paired CD4+ and CD8+ T-cell subsets that had been sorted. The investigation overall reported the following: TCR clonal expansion was greatest in HAM/TSP patients and smallest in MS patients, who ranked below even healthy controls. The MS cluster was not associated with any clinical or MRI features, and the authors stated that larger cohorts are needed. No identical CDR3 amino acid sequences were found to be shared among expanded clones across subjects, suggesting that TCR-beta repertoires were private in all groups. In a phylogenetic analysis, the repertoires of 18 out of 34 MS patients fell into a single cluster of related CDR3 sequences, pointing to a possible signature at the repertoire level.

Trimming costs V 5 bases and J 3 bases, and their ends lie 8 bases apart. Via the germline V gene (reference sequence), CDR1 is SEHNR and CDR2 FQNEAQ. The CDR3 numbers 13 residues from cysteine through phenylalanine. The only DNA kept is the CDR3, 39 bases in frame from the first base. cDNA was synthesized by template-switch 5'RACE using a primer with a 10-nucleotide random unique molecular identifier that tagged each TCR transcript. Each sequencing run produced over 190 million TCR-beta sequences covering 15-18 subjects. Total RNA was extracted with the RNeasy kit. The KAPA Real-time Library Amplification kit was used to amplify TCR-beta VDJ regions with primers targeting the TCR constant region and the 5'RACE anchor. A first PCR added sample indexes and Illumina adaptors, after which a second PCR increased the library yield. After purification with Ampure beads, the TCR product of roughly 650 bp was size-selected on a 2% E-gel SizeSelection system. Before pooling, library quality was assessed on a Bioanalyzer, concentration was determined with Qubit, and library quantification was performed with the Kapa Library Quantification kit. An Illumina HiSeq 2500 sequenced the libraries paired-end 2 x 150 bp. To increase sequence diversity, roughly 24-32% phiX was spiked into each library pool. The paper's processing steps were these. The UMI-based MiGEC pipeline processed quality-filtered reads and removed over 75% of raw TCR sequences during error correction. VDJ genes were aligned to IMGT germline references, and clonotypes were defined by unique CDR3 amino acid sequence plus V-J genes. Clonal expansion, Shannon diversity, and CDR3 relatedness (CalcPairwiseDistances, ClusterSamples) were evaluated with VDJtools, and phylogenetic trees were built with CLCbio workbench. A clone was classed as expanded if it had 8 or more unique UMIs, a cutoff based on coefficient-of-variation modelling across technical triplicates. TCRdb handled the public reads itself, with Q25 trimming in fastp and clone calling in MiXCR, and kept productive beta chains. Rows are combined by CDR3 protein, so each entry shows the most common genes and DNA. The V and J calls were not made by the authors but by TCRdb's processing. In this sample the table shows about 78,000 distinct CDR3 sequences, about 5.2% of which occur a single time. 2% to 2.5% of the sample belongs to the ten largest clones.

Sequenced sample: PBMCs. The TCR was taken from a woman in her 30s with multiple sclerosis. Rearrangement joined TRBV7-9 to TRBJ1-3, and the D gene may be TRBD1, 6 bases matching. The bases read TGTGCCAGCAGCCCAGGGGTTGGAAACACCATATATTTT. This is translated as CASSPGVGNTIYF.